Listed below are T cell receptor beta chains from one sample, sequenced in a study of blood T cell repertoires in COVID-19. The method was immunoSEQ multiplex PCR; TCRdb's version includes in-frame clones alone and lacks a portion of them. Among about 120,000 clones listed, roughly 88% were seen once. The material sequenced was peripheral blood. The receptors originated from a man aged 50 to 59 with acute or convalescent COVID-19. Both conserved end residues are part of each CDR3. Each record gives: V gene, J gene, CDR3 length, clone size, D gene, CDR3 protein, CDR3 DNA. A D gene is named only where the DNA matches it firmly. Expanded clones get a size class; other rows say once, few or many, or leave the size out.

V: TRBV28
J: TRBJ1-2
length: 12
size: .
D: .
CDR3: CASSLRGGGYTF
DNA: TGTGCCAGCAGTTTGCGGGGCGGGGGCTACACCTTC

V: TRBV19
J: TRBJ2-3
length: 15
size: .
D: TRBD2
CDR3: CASSTGTSATDTQYF
DNA: TGTGCCAGTAGTACCGGGACTAGCGCCACAGATACGCAGTATTTT

V: TRBV6-5
J: TRBJ1-1
length: 13
size: .
D: TRBD1
CDR3: CASSSPGQPKTFF
DNA: TGTGCCAGCAGTTCGCCGGGACAGCCTAAAACCTTCTTT

V: TRBV18
J: TRBJ1-6
length: 15
size: .
D: .
CDR3: CASSPPHRSDSPLHF
DNA: TGTGCCAGCTCACCACCTCACAGATCGGATTCACCCCTCCACTTT

V: TRBV2
J: TRBJ1-5
length: 15
size: .
D: .
CDR3: CASSGAGGRNQPQHF
DNA: TGTGCCAGCAGTGGGGCGGGTGGGCGCAATCAGCCCCAGCATTTT

V: TRBV5-6
J: TRBJ1-1
length: 14
size: .
D: .
CDR3: CASSLDRRNTEAFF
DNA: TGTGCCAGCAGCTTGGACCGCAGGAACACTGAAGCTTTCTTT

V: TRBV11-2
J: TRBJ1-1
length: 17
size: once
D: .
CDR3: CASSLVPWRERNTEAFF
DNA: TGTGCCAGCAGCTTAGTCCCTTGGAGGGAGCGAAACACTGAAGCTTTCTTT

V: TRBV11-2
J: TRBJ1-3
length: 14
size: .
D: .
CDR3: CASSDSLSGNTIYF
DNA: TGTGCCAGCAGCGACAGTCTCTCTGGAAACACCATATATTTT

V: TRBV30
J: TRBJ1-1
length: 15
size: .
D: TRBD1
CDR3: CAWNRDRDMNTEAFF
DNA: TGTGCCTGGAACCGGGACAGAGACATGAACACTGAAGCTTTCTTT

V: TRBV4-1
J: TRBJ2-7
length: 18
size: .
D: TRBD1
CDR3: CASSQANPGQASSYEQYF
DNA: TGCGCCAGCAGCCAAGCCAACCCGGGACAGGCGAGCTCCTACGAGCAGTACTTC

V: TRBV7-4
J: TRBJ1-3
length: 17
size: .
D: TRBD1
CDR3: CASSLWGQGASGNTIYF
DNA: TGTGCCAGCAGCTTATGGGGACAGGGGGCTTCCGGAAACACCATATATTTT

V: TRBV5-1
J: TRBJ2-1
length: 17
size: .
D: .
CDR3: CASSSLRGVSSYNEQFF
DNA: TGCGCCAGCAGCTCCCTTAGGGGCGTCTCCTCCTACAATGAGCAGTTCTTC

V: TRBV30
J: TRBJ1-2
length: 18
size: .
D: TRBD1
CDR3: CAWSALTLQGEGRRGYTF
DNA: TGTGCCTGGAGTGCCCTAACTCTACAGGGGGAGGGTCGGAGGGGCTACACCTTC

V: TRBV15
J: TRBJ1-1
length: 17
size: .
D: TRBD1
CDR3: CATSREGRGLGNTEAFF
DNA: TGTGCCACCAGCAGAGAGGGCAGGGGGCTGGGGAACACTGAAGCTTTCTTT

V: TRBV28
J: TRBJ1-2
length: 15
size: .
D: .
CDR3: CASRPQGPGGYGYTF
DNA: TGTGCCAGCAGGCCCCAGGGGCCGGGGGGCTATGGCTACACCTTC

V: TRBV6-6
J: TRBJ1-1
length: 15
size: .
D: TRBD1
CDR3: CASTPGGSAVLEAFF
DNA: TGTGCCAGCACCCCAGGGGGCTCCGCGGTTCTTGAAGCTTTCTTT

V: TRBV20-1
J: TRBJ2-1
length: 16
size: .
D: TRBD2
CDR3: CSASPMGLAEYNEQFF
DNA: TGCAGTGCTAGTCCGATGGGACTAGCGGAATACAATGAGCAGTTCTTC

V: TRBV29-1
J: TRBJ2-1
length: 14
size: .
D: TRBD2
CDR3: CSSAGTSGRDEQFF
DNA: TGCAGTTCGGCCGGGACTAGCGGGAGGGATGAGCAGTTCTTC

V: TRBV6-5
J: TRBJ1-1
length: 15
size: .
D: .
CDR3: CASSYGSDRPTEAFF
DNA: TGTGCCAGCAGTTACGGATCAGACAGACCCACTGAAGCTTTCTTT

V: TRBV6-4
J: TRBJ2-2
length: 15
size: .
D: .
CDR3: CASSDRGENTGELFF
DNA: TGTGCCAGCAGTGATCGCGGGGAGAACACCGGGGAGCTGTTTTTT

V: TRBV19
J: TRBJ1-1
length: 15
size: .
D: .
CDR3: CASASRRVEYTEAFF
DNA: TGTGCCAGCGCGTCTCGTCGGGTTGAGTACACTGAAGCTTTCTTT

V: TRBV18
J: TRBJ1-5
length: 13
size: .
D: .
CDR3: CASSPGGGQPQHF
DNA: TGTGCCAGCTCACCCGGAGGAGGTCAGCCCCAGCATTTT

V: TRBV29-1
J: TRBJ1-4
length: 12
size: .
D: .
CDR3: CSVGVFNEKLFF
DNA: TGCAGCGTCGGGGTATTTAATGAAAAACTGTTTTTT

V: TRBV6-5
J: TRBJ2-6
length: 14
size: .
D: .
CDR3: CASRGSPGANVLTF
DNA: TGTGCCAGCAGAGGGAGTCCTGGGGCCAACGTCCTGACTTTC

V: TRBV19
J: TRBJ1-4
length: 13
size: .
D: .
CDR3: CASRVRRDEKLFF
DNA: TGTGCCAGTAGAGTGAGGCGGGATGAAAAACTGTTTTTT

V: TRBV11-2
J: TRBJ1-6
length: 15
size: .
D: TRBD1
CDR3: CASSLGDRNNSPLHF
DNA: TGTGCCAGCAGCTTAGGGGACAGAAATAATTCACCCCTCCACTTT

V: TRBV18
J: TRBJ2-2
length: 15
size: .
D: TRBD1
CDR3: CASSTERQGAGELFF
DNA: TGTGCCAGCTCAACGGAGAGACAGGGGGCCGGGGAGCTGTTTTTT

V: TRBV5-4
J: TRBJ2-1
length: 15
size: .
D: TRBD2
CDR3: CASSSRAGGPNEQFF
DNA: TGTGCCAGCAGTTCCCGAGCGGGGGGTCCCAATGAGCAGTTCTTC

V: TRBV6-2/TRBV6-3
J: TRBJ2-2
length: 17
size: .
D: TRBD2
CDR3: CASSSTGLAGSAGELFF
DNA: TGTGCCAGCAGTTCTACCGGACTAGCGGGATCTGCCGGGGAGCTGTTTTTT

V: TRBV4-1
J: TRBJ2-3
length: 14
size: .
D: .
CDR3: CASSQEGTRDTQYF
DNA: TGCGCCAGCAGCCAAGAAGGGACTCGAGATACGCAGTATTTT

V: TRBV28
J: TRBJ1-1
length: 15
size: .
D: TRBD1
CDR3: CASSRRTGGNTEAFF
DNA: TGTGCCAGCAGCCGCAGGACAGGGGGGAACACTGAAGCTTTCTTT

V: TRBV2
J: TRBJ1-5
length: 16
size: .
D: .
CDR3: CASSVSPGSSNQPQHF
DNA: TGTGCCAGCAGCGTCTCGCCGGGGTCAAGCAATCAGCCCCAGCATTTT